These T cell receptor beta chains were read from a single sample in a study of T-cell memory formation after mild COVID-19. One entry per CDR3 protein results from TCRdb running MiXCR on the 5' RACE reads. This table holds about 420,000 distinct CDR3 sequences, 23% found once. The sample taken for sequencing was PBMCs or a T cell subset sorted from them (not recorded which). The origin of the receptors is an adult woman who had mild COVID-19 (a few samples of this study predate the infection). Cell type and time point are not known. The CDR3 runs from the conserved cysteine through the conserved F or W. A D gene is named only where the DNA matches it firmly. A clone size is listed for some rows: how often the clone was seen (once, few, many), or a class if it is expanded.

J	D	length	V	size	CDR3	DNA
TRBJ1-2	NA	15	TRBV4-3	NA	CASSQESAVNYGYTF	TGCGCCAGCAGCCAAGAATCGGCGGTCAACTATGGCTACACCTTC
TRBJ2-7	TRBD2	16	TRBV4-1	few	CASSQEQRGVKWEQYF	TGCGCCAGCAGCCAAGAACAACGGGGGGTTAAGTGGGAGCAGTACTTC
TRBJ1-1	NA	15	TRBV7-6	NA	CASSLNARGNTEAFF	TGTGCCAGCAGCTTAAATGCCAGAGGGAACACTGAAGCTTTCTTT
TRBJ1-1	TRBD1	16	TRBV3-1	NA	CASSQHSGTGGAEAFF	TGTGCCAGCAGCCAACACTCTGGGACAGGGGGTGCTGAAGCTTTCTTT
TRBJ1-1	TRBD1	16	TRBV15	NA	CATRRRRQGRYTEAFF	TGTGCCACCAGAAGAAGACGACAGGGGCGGTATACTGAAGCTTTCTTT
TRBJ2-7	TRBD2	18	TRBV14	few	CASSQVSGLAGGAYEQYF	TGTGCCAGCAGCCAAGTAAGCGGACTAGCGGGAGGGGCCTACGAGCAGTACTTC
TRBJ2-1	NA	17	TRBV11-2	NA	CASSLGSKWIGKNEQFF	TGTGCCAGCAGCTTAGGGTCTAAGTGGATTGGGAAAAATGAGCAGTTCTTC
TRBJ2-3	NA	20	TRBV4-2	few	CASSQDGPITIAASTDTQYF	TGTGCCAGCAGCCAAGACGGCCCGATAACAATAGCGGCAAGCACAGATACGCAGTATTTT
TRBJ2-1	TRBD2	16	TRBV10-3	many	CAIRPLAGGSYNEQFF	TGTGCCATCAGACCCTTAGCGGGGGGGTCCTACAATGAGCAGTTCTTC
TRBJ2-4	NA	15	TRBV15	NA	CATSSRDNAKNIQYF	TGTGCCACCAGCAGCCGGGACAATGCCAAAAACATTCAGTACTTC
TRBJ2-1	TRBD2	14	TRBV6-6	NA	CASTSGGVDNEQFF	TGTGCCAGCACTAGCGGGGGGGTCGACAATGAGCAGTTCTTC
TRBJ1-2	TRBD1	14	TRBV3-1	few	CASSAGTAVDGYTF	TGTGCCAGCAGCGCAGGGACAGCAGTAGATGGCTACACCTTC
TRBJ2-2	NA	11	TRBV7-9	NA	CASSHLAELFF	TGTGCCAGCAGCCACCTTGCGGAGCTGTTTTTT
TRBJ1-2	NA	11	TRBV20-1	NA	CSAVVGYGYTF	TGCAGTGCTGTCGTGGGGTATGGCTACACCTTC
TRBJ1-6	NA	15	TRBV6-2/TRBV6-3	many	CASSRRPGGNSPLHF	TGTGCCAGCAGCCGCCGTCCCGGCGGTAATTCACCCCTCCACTTT
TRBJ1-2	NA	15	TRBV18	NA	CASSPTRVANYGYTF	TGTGCCAGCTCACCAACGAGGGTAGCTAACTATGGCTACACCTTC
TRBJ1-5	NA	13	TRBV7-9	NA	CASSLVGYQPQHF	TGTGCCAGCAGCTTAGTGGGATATCAGCCCCAGCATTTT
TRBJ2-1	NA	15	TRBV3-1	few	CASSPWGSSYNEQFF	TGTGCCAGCAGCCCCTGGGGGAGCTCCTACAATGAGCAGTTCTTC
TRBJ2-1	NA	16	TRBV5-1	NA	CASSLAGQGVYDEQFF	TGCGCCAGCAGCTTGGCCGGGCAGGGTGTTTACGATGAGCAGTTCTTC
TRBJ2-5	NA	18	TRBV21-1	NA	CASSREGGLAGDGETQYF	TGTGCCAGCAGCAGGGAGGGGGGACTAGCGGGAGATGGAGAGACCCAGTACTTC
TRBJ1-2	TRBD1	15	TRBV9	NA	CASSVRTGMDYGYTF	TGTGCCAGCAGCGTTCGGACAGGGATGGACTATGGCTACACCTTC
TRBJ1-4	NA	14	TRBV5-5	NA	CASSRGKANEKLFF	TGTGCCAGCAGTCGGGGAAAGGCTAATGAAAAACTGTTTTTT
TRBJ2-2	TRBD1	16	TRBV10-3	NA	CAISDTTGENTGELFF	TGTGCCATCAGTGACACGACAGGGGAAAACACCGGGGAGCTGTTTTTT
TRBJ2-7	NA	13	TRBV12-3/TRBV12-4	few	CASMGDGAYEQYF	TGTGCCAGCATGGGGGACGGTGCCTACGAGCAGTACTTC
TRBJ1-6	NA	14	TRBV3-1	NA	CASSQGGTVIPLHF	TGTGCCAGCAGCCAGGGGGGGACGGTGATACCCCTCCACTTT